These 20 T cell receptor beta chains were sequenced from one sample in a study of blood T cells in healthy people across ages (dated by TCRdb to the mid-2010s). The library was produced with 5' RACE. TCRdb names Illumina HiSeq 2500 as the instrument used. The second PCR ran for about 6 to 11 cycles and used a J-beta primer mix along with a sample-barcoded 5' primer. TCRdb passed the public sequencing reads through fastp at Q25 and MiXCR, retaining productive beta sequences. Entries that share a CDR3 protein sequence are merged under the most common genes and DNA. The sample profile shows hundreds of thousands of distinct CDR3 sequences; more than 40% of them were found once. The biggest ten clones account for 30% to 35% of the sample. The specimen sequenced was blood. The receptor set was obtained from an older woman in good health.

This chain connects TRBV5-1 to TRBJ2-7, with 10 bases fitting TRBD1. V shed 4 bases, J shed 6 bases, and the junction held 7 bases outside the gene matches. In germline, CDR1 is SGHRS, CDR2 YFSETQ. This CDR3 spans 14 amino acids. CDR3 sequence reads: CASSRGTGVPEQYF. CDR3 in DNA: TGCGCCAGCAGCAGGGGGACAGGGGTCCCCGAGCAGTACTTC.

As regards this clonotype: A read error may account for a junction end that differs from germline. This sequence joins TRBV27 and TRBJ1-5; D is ambiguous. The CDR3 is 13 amino acids. Germline lookup yields CDR1 MNHEY and CDR2 SMNVEV (reference sequence). CDR3 nucleotides: TGCGCCAGCAGCTTGCGAAGCAATCAGCCCCAGCATTTT. Protein: CASSLRSNQPQHF.

This clonotype was counted only a few times. The V and J genes are TRBV7-9 and TRBJ2-1; D is possibly TRBD1 (6 bases). There are 16 residues in the CDR3. Deletions cut 4 bases from V and 7 bases from J, with 20 bases between. Germline assignment: CDR1 SEHNR and CDR2 FQNEAQ (reference sequence). CDR3 in amino acids: CASSSQGQVLRNEQFF. Written as DNA, the CDR3 is TGTGCCAGCAGCTCCCAGGGGCAAGTCCTACGGAATGAGCAGTTCTTC.

Here the CDR3 reads CSSTRYSYNEQFF. The CDR3 coding sequence is TGCAGCTCTACTAGGTACTCCTACAATGAGCAGTTCTTC. V is TRBV29-1 and J is TRBJ2-1; the D gene is possibly TRBD2 (5 bases). Trimming removed 8 bases from V and 0 bases from J, with 11 bases in between. The V gene's germline CDR1 is SQVTM and CDR2 ANQGSEA. The CDR3 sequence is 13 residues long.

This chain connects TRBV18 to TRBJ1-4; D possibly corresponds to TRBD1 (5 bases). V lost 2 bases, J lost 5 bases, and 12 bases lay in between. CDR3 length: 15 amino acids. Germline values: CDR1 KGHSH, CDR2 LQKENI. Here the CDR3 reads CASSPAGRFNEKLFF. In DNA, the CDR3 is TGTGCCAGCTCACCAGCGGGACGGTTCAATGAAAAACTGTTTTTT.

This clonotype occurred a few times. The rearrangement joins TRBV20-1 to TRBJ1-2; D gene uncertain. V was cut by 0 bases and J by 6 bases, with 14 bases left in between. Germline V CDR1 and CDR2: DFQATT, SNEGSKA (reference sequence). There are 14 residues in the CDR3. DNA of the CDR3: TGCAGTGCTAGAGAACCATTTTCCTCCCATGGCTACACCTTC. This codes for CSAREPFSSHGYTF.

V gene TRBV10-3 combines with J gene TRBJ2-3; D is unresolved. CDR3 length equals 14 residues. V was cut by 5 bases and J by 4 bases, with 13 bases left in between. Germline assignment: CDR1 ENHRY and CDR2 SYGVKD. CDR3 loop: CAISFGPNADTQYF. CDR3 DNA sequence: TGTGCCATCAGTTTTGGACCTAACGCAGATACGCAGTATTTT.

The CDR3 region is CASSDDRAREQYF. The CDR3 DNA sequence: TGTGCCAGCAGTGACGACAGGGCGCGCGAGCAGTACTTC. This sequence joins TRBV2 and TRBJ2-7, with 7 positions matching TRBD1. This CDR3 is built from 13 residues. In germline, CDR1 is SNHLY, CDR2 FYNNEI. V lost 3 bases and J lost 6; bases outside the gene matches: 5. Full variable domain (outside the CDR3, taken from reference TRBV2 and TRBJ2-7): EPEVTQTPSHQVTQMGQEVILRCVPISNHLYFYWYRQILGQKVEFLVSFYNNEISEKSEIFDDQFSVERPDGSNFTLKIRSTKLEDSAMYFCASSDDRAREQYFGPGTRLTVT.

The genes are TRBV12-3 or TRBV12-4 and TRBJ2-5, with a possible D match to TRBD1 (6 bases). V was trimmed by 6 bases and J by 1 base, leaving 15 bases between them. The CDR3 extends over 15 amino acids. The CDR3 protein is CASRLFQGPQETQYF. DNA for the CDR3: TGTGCCAGCAGGTTATTCCAGGGGCCCCAAGAGACCCAGTACTTC.

There are a few counts of this clonotype. The genes are TRBV25-1 and TRBJ2-3; D perhaps matches TRBD1 (6 bases). Germline V gives CDR1 MGHDK, CDR2 SYGVNS. The CDR3 totals 14 residues. The V end lost 3 bases, the J end lost 5 bases, and 12 bases lay between the germline ends. DNA for the CDR3: TGTGCCAGCAGTGACCAGGGGTGGGGAGATACGCAGTATTTT. Its translation is CASSDQGWGDTQYF.

This clonotype occurred a few times. The chain combines TRBV20-1 with TRBJ2-7; TRBD1 agrees at 7 bases. CDR1 DFQATT and CDR2 SNEGSKA come from the germline V gene (reference sequence). The J segment lost 0 bases and the V segment lost 6 bases, leaving 11 bases of the junction unmatched. The CDR3 is 15 residues long. CDR3 bases: TGCAGTGCCAACCCGGGACAGCTAAGCTCCTACGAGCAGTACTTC. This sequence encodes CSANPGQLSSYEQYF.

CDR3 nucleotides: TGTGCCAGCAGCTTAGATGGGAATTCACCCCTCCACTTT. Translating gives CASSLDGNSPLHF. The chain joins TRBV11-3 to TRBJ1-6, with D unclear. V shed 0 bases and J shed 7 bases, with 4 bases lying between them. The CDR3 has 13 residues. The germline CDR1 and CDR2 sequences are SGHNT and YENEEA.

In the case of this clonotype: A read error is possible here, since a much larger clone lies one base away. V gene TRBV20-1 combines with J gene TRBJ2-7; no reliable D call. Germline V gene sequence: CDR1 DFQATT, CDR2 SNEGSKA (reference sequence). The CDR3 has 13 amino acids. In DNA, the CDR3 is TGCGGTGCTCCGGACGAATCCTTTATCAAGCAGTACTTC. It yields the protein CGAPDESFIKQYF.

This clonotype came up a few times. The V gene is TRBV2, the J gene TRBJ2-7, with 8 bases matching TRBD1. V lost 6 bases and J lost 0; bases outside the gene matches: 4. The CDR3 totals 14 residues. CDR1 SNHLY and CDR2 FYNNEI come from the germline V gene. This chain's CDR3 is CASRGQASSYEQYF. The CDR3 nucleotides are TGTGCCAGCAGGGGACAGGCTAGCTCCTACGAGCAGTACTTC.

This clonotype came up many times. The chain recombines TRBV7-2 with TRBJ1-5; a weak D match, TRBD1 (6 bases). Germline CDR1 SGHTA, CDR2 FQGNSA. The CDR3 spans 13 residues. V was pared by 1 base and J by 5 bases, with 6 bases between. CDR3 DNA sequence: TGTGCCAGCAGCTTAGAGGGGGATCAGCCCCAGCATTTT. Its protein is CASSLEGDQPQHF.

The chain is built from TRBV20-1 and TRBJ2-1; TRBD2 agrees at 9 bases. The J call could be wrong; TRBJ2-7 is a better fit for the DNA end. Germline CDR1 reads DFQATT; CDR2 reads SNEGSKA (reference sequence). This CDR3 has 20 residues. CDR3 sequence: CSAAGQATRGVAGAYNEQYF. The CDR3 region has the DNA TGCAGTGCAGCTGGACAGGCAACGAGGGGGGTAGCGGGGGCCTACAATGAGCAGTACTTC.

Regarding this clonotype: Mismatch with germline at one junction end may stem from a read error. The chain joins TRBV5-1 to TRBJ2-3, with TRBD1 as a possible D gene (6 bases). CDR3 length: 14 residues. CDR1 and CDR2 (germline): SGHRS, YFSETQ. The CDR3 is CASSLGGITDTQYF. CDR3 bases: TGTGCCAGCAGCTTAGGGGGAATCACAGATACGCAGTATTTT.

V and J are TRBV7-8 and TRBJ2-3, with D hard to call. From germline, CDR1 is SGHVS and CDR2 FQNEAQ. The V end was cut by 1 base, the J end by 2 bases, with 10 bases between. The CDR3 covers 15 residues. The CDR3 is CASSLVVGFTDTQYF. The CDR3 DNA reads as TGTGCCAGCAGCTTAGTGGTAGGCTTCACAGATACGCAGTATTTT.

V gene TRBV7-2 combines with J gene TRBJ2-3; D could derive from TRBD1 or TRBD2 (5 bases each). Germline V CDR1 and CDR2: SGHTA, FQGNSA. This CDR3 has 18 amino acids. Trimming removed 3 bases from V and 2 bases from J, with 21 bases in between. CDR3 amino acids: CASSFRGADHTNTDTQYF. The CDR3 nucleotides read TGTGCCAGCAGCTTTAGAGGGGCAGACCACACTAACACAGATACGCAGTATTTT.

The genes are TRBV7-9 and TRBJ2-3, with D possibly matching TRBD1 (6 bases). Germline V gene data show CDR1 as SEHNR and CDR2 as FQNEAQ (reference sequence). This CDR3 is 14 amino acids long. Trimming took 6 bases from V and 7 from J, leaving 17 bases between them. Written as DNA, the CDR3 is TGTGCCAGCAGAGGGGACACCCAGGGGCATACGCAGTATTTT. It specifies CASRGDTQGHTQYF.